Below are 28 T cell receptor beta chains sequenced from a single sample in a study of cytomegalovirus exposure and HLA in healthy donors. With 60 Vbeta and 13 Jbeta primers, the PCR was carried out. Produced via immunoSEQ multiplex PCR; TCRdb's table is partial and in-frame only. This specimen shows around 110,000 clones; the ten leading clones hold 6.8%. Sequencing was carried out using PBMCs. The receptors come from a man aged 40-50 years in good health and CMV-seropositive.

The V gene is TRBV5-1, the J gene TRBJ1-2; D remains ambiguous. The CDR3 extends over 15 amino acids. V was clipped by 0 bases and J by 2 bases, with 11 bases between them. Germline V lookup: CDR1 SGHRS, CDR2 YFSETQ. In nucleotides, the CDR3 is TGCGCCAGCAGCTTGGGTCCTCCGGGGAACTATGGCTACACCTTC. As protein: CASSLGPPGNYGYTF.

CDR3 region: CASRAGGVLGEQFF. In nucleotides, the CDR3 is TGTGCCAGCAGGGCAGGGGGTGTATTAGGCGAGCAGTTCTTC. The V and J genes are TRBV6-5 and TRBJ2-1; 7 nucleotides match TRBD1. V trimming: 6 bases; J trimming: 10 bases; junction bases outside the gene matches: 12. This CDR3 is built from 14 residues. Germline CDR1 is MNHEY and CDR2 is SVGAGI.

The rearrangement links TRBV5-1 to TRBJ2-5, with 8 bases that match TRBD1. Per germline, CDR1 SGHRS and CDR2 YFSETQ. The CDR3 has 13 residues. J gave up 5 bases and V 6 bases, and 6 bases lay outside the gene matches. The CDR3 is CASKTGAGETQYF. The DNA for the CDR3 is TGCGCCAGCAAGACAGGGGCTGGGGAGACCCAGTACTTC.

This rearrangement joins TRBV6-1 to TRBJ2-2; no clear D. CDR1 and CDR2 from the germline V gene are MNHNS and SASEGT. This CDR3 has 15 residues. The V and J ends lost 4 bases and 1 base respectively, with 10 bases between them. The CDR3 DNA sequence: TGTGCCAGCAGTGCCCTTAATATGAACACCGGGGAGCTGTTTTTT. It encodes CASSALNMNTGELFF.

This chain links TRBV29-1 with TRBJ2-7, with TRBD2 identical over 13 bases. With 0 bases clipped from V and 6 bases from J, the junction kept 2 bases outside the gene matches. The CDR3 runs to 14 residues. Germline CDR1 is SQVTM and CDR2 is ANQGSEA. The CDR3 here is CSVEDRLAGGEQYF. The CDR3 DNA reads TGCAGCGTTGAAGATCGACTAGCGGGAGGCGAGCAGTACTTC.

The V and J genes are TRBV5-4 and TRBJ2-5; D might be TRBD1 (6 bases). V lost 1 base and J lost 2, with 12 bases in between. Germline CDR1 reads SGHNT; CDR2 reads YYREEE (reference sequence). This CDR3 comprises 15 residues. In DNA, the CDR3 is TGTGCCAGCAGCTTGAATCTGGGGGCACAAGAGACCCAGTACTTC. Its translation is CASSLNLGAQETQYF.

The rearrangement uses TRBV4-1 and TRBJ1-4; 7 bases are a match to TRBD1. Trimming at V came to 0 bases and at J to 11 bases, leaving 6 bases not matched to a gene. The CDR3 contains 14 residues. CDR1 and CDR2 from the germline V gene are MGHRA and YSYEKL. CDR3 sequence reads: CASSQEGGRAKLFF. CDR3 DNA: TGCGCCAGCAGCCAAGAAGGGGGCAGGGCGAAACTGTTTTTT.

This chain uses TRBV6-1 with TRBJ2-1; 8 bases are shared with TRBD1. The V segment lost 4 bases and the J segment 0 bases; nucleotides outside the gene matches: 5. The germline CDR1 and CDR2 sequences are MNHNS and SASEGT. The CDR3 sequence is 16 residues long. In DNA, the CDR3 is TGTGCCAGCAGTGGAAGACAGGGGAGCTCCTACAATGAGCAGTTCTTC. It specifies CASSGRQGSSYNEQFF.

This chain links TRBV7-9 with TRBJ1-1; unclear D gene. The V and J ends lost 5 bases and 1 base respectively, with 14 bases between them. The V gene's germline CDR1 is SEHNR and CDR2 FQNEAQ (reference sequence). This CDR3 region has 15 residues. CDR3 bases: TGTGCCAGCAGCCCTGGTCCGGGAAAGAACACTGAAGCTTTCTTT. It is translated as CASSPGPGKNTEAFF.

The chain joins TRBV6-4 to TRBJ2-1; possibly TRBD1 for D (6 bases). Trimming removed 0 bases at V and 10 bases at J, with 16 bases between. This CDR3 spans 15 amino acids. Germline V gives CDR1 MRHNA, CDR2 SNTAGT. CDR3 in amino acids: CASSDSMAFDREQFF. The CDR3 nucleotides are TGTGCCAGCAGTGACTCGATGGCCTTCGACAGGGAGCAGTTCTTC.

The CDR3 is CASSQNSPNYGYTF. In DNA form, the CDR3 reads TGCGCCAGCAGCCAAAACAGCCCTAACTATGGCTACACCTTC. The chain has TRBV5-1 and TRBJ1-2; D uncertain. CDR3 size: 14 residues. Trimming removed 4 bases from V and 0 bases from J, with 10 bases in between. CDR1 and CDR2 (germline): SGHRS, YFSETQ.

CDR3 DNA: TGTGCCAGCAGCCTAGGGCTAGCGGGAGGGCCGGGTAATGAGCAGTTCTTC. As protein: CASSLGLAGGPGNEQFF. The V gene is TRBV7-6, the J gene TRBJ2-1, with TRBD2 matching 12 bases. V shed 5 bases and J 7 bases; nucleotides not matched to a gene: 12. The CDR3 consists of 17 residues. Per germline, CDR1 SGHVS and CDR2 FNYEAQ.

The chain uses TRBV5-6 and TRBJ1-5; 7 nucleotides match TRBD1. V dropped 2 bases and J dropped 5; count of bases not matched to a gene: 7. The germline gives CDR1 SGHDT, CDR2 YYEEEE. This CDR3 spans 15 amino acids. The CDR3 reads CASSFYSGGYQPQHF. The CDR3 DNA sequence: TGTGCCAGCAGCTTCTATTCAGGGGGTTATCAGCCCCAGCATTTT.

The chain links TRBV7-9 to TRBJ2-2; the match to TRBD2 covers 13 bases. CDR1 is SEHNR, CDR2 FQNEAQ, per germline (reference sequence). After removal of 3 bases from V and 6 bases from J, the junction contained 4 bases not matched to a gene. The CDR3 loop spans 16 amino acids. The CDR3, as DNA: TGTGCCAGCAGCTTCGGACTAGCGGGAGACCCCGGGGAGCTGTTTTTT. Translated, it gives CASSFGLAGDPGELFF.

The V and J genes are TRBV28 and TRBJ2-5, with 7 positions matching TRBD2. CDR1 is MDHEN, CDR2 SYDVKM, per germline. V shed 10 bases, J shed 3 bases, and the junction held 5 bases outside the gene matches. The CDR3 length is 12 residues. The CDR3 sequence is CATIGGKETQYF. In nucleotides, the CDR3 is TGTGCCACCATCGGGGGGAAAGAGACCCAGTACTTC.

V usage is TRBV7-2 and J usage is TRBJ1-2; 8 nucleotides align to TRBD1. CDR1 is SGHTA, CDR2 FQGNSA, per germline. The CDR3 is 13 amino acids. Trimming removed 6 bases from V and 8 bases from J; junction bases left unmatched: 8. The CDR3 DNA sequence: TGTGCCAGCAGAGCAGGGGGCAGGCAAGGCTACACCTTC. This translates into CASRAGGRQGYTF.

The chain links TRBV29-1 to TRBJ2-5; 9 nucleotides align to TRBD2. J lost 2 bases, V lost 2 bases, and 12 bases had no gene match. The germline V gene encodes CDR1 SQVTM and CDR2 ANQGSEA. The CDR3 extends over 17 amino acids. CDR3 nucleotides: TGCAGCGTTGAAACCGGTCTTGCGGGAGGGTTGCAAGAGACCCAGTACTTC. It codes for CSVETGLAGGLQETQYF. The variable domain in full, with the rest retrieved from reference TRBV29-1 and TRBJ2-5, is SAVISQKPSRDICQRGTSLTIQCQVDSQVTMMFWYRQQPGQSLTLIATANQGSEATYESGFVIDKFPISRPNLTFSTLTVSNMSPEDSSIYLCSVETGLAGGLQETQYFGPGTRLLVL.

This chain links TRBV7-2 with TRBJ2-1; 7 bases line up with TRBD2. V dropped 5 bases and J dropped 7; count of bases not matched to a gene: 8. The CDR3 has 14 residues. Germline CDR1 and CDR2: SGHTA and FQGNSA. CDR3 sequence (DNA): TGTGCCAGCAGCCTCATGGGGGGGTCAAATGAGCAGTTCTTC. Protein: CASSLMGGSNEQFF.

The rearrangement links TRBV28 to TRBJ1-5; the D gene is possibly TRBD1 (5 bases). CDR3 size: 16 residues. Germline V gene sequence: CDR1 MDHEN, CDR2 SYDVKM. Trimming removed 4 bases from V and 4 bases from J, with 17 bases in between. The DNA for the CDR3 is TGTGCCAGCAGTTCGTCTAGGAGACAGATAAATCAGCCCCAGCATTTT. Translated, it gives CASSSSRRQINQPQHF. Supplemented by reference TRBV28 and TRBJ1-5, the full variable domain reads DVKVTQSSRYLVKRTGEKVFLECVQDMDHENMFWYRQDPGLGLRLIYFSYDVKMKEKGDIPEGYSVSREKKERFSLILESASTNQTSMYLCASSSSRRQINQPQHFGDGTRLSIL.

The CDR3 here is CASSLTGGEQYF. The CDR3 nucleotides are TGTGCCAGCAGCCTGACAGGGGGAGAGCAGTACTTC. This sequence joins TRBV5-5 and TRBJ2-7, with 9 bases lining up with TRBD1. The CDR3 runs 12 residues. Trimming cost V 4 bases and J 7 bases; bases outside gene matches: 3. CDR1 and CDR2 from the germline V gene are SGHKS and YYEKEE (reference sequence).

The V and J genes are TRBV9 and TRBJ2-1; 9 bases fit TRBD2. This CDR3 has 16 residues. Germline loops: CDR1 SGDLS, CDR2 YYNGEE. The junction had 7 bases not matched to a gene; V was cut back by 2 bases and J by 4 bases. The CDR3 protein is CASSVRREGQYNEQFF. The CDR3 DNA reads as TGTGCCAGCAGCGTTCGGCGGGAGGGCCAATACAATGAGCAGTTCTTC.

The V and J genes are TRBV12-5 and TRBJ1-1; D might be TRBD1 (6 bases). The CDR3 totals 16 residues. Trimming cost V 3 bases and J 2 bases, with 16 bases left between them. Germline loops: CDR1 LGHNT, CDR2 FRNRAP. CDR3 protein: CASGFLTGQTNTEAFF. Written as DNA, the CDR3 is TGTGCTAGTGGTTTCCTTACAGGGCAAACCAACACTGAAGCTTTCTTT.

The V gene is TRBV19, the J gene TRBJ2-7, with 8 bases that match TRBD1. Germline V CDR1 and CDR2: LNHDA, SQIVND (reference sequence). The CDR3 totals 14 residues. V lost 4 bases and J lost 4; bases outside the gene matches: 6. In DNA form, the CDR3 reads TGTGCCAGTAGTACCAGGGGGCGAGCATACGAGCAGTACTTC. Translation: CASSTRGRAYEQYF.

The chain employs TRBV11-2 and TRBJ2-7, with TRBD1 identical over 8 bases. CDR3 length: 12 residues. V lost 6 bases, J lost 7 bases, and 5 bases stayed unmatched. From germline, CDR1 is SGHAT and CDR2 FQNNGV. The DNA for the CDR3 is TGTGCCAGCAGTCAAACAGGGGGTGAGCAGTACTTC. As protein: CASSQTGGEQYF.

The rearrangement joins TRBV7-2 to TRBJ2-7, with 14 bases fitting TRBD2. Germline lookup yields CDR1 SGHTA and CDR2 FQGNSA. CDR3 length: 16 residues. The V gene end was trimmed by 5 bases and the J gene end by 11 bases; junction bases not matched to a gene: 14. The CDR3 here is CASSPKNPGLAGVKYF. CDR3 bases: TGTGCCAGCAGCCCGAAAAACCCGGGACTAGCGGGAGTAAAGTACTTC.

The chain has TRBV27 and TRBJ2-2; TRBD2 is a possible D gene (5 bases). The V gene's germline CDR1 is MNHEY and CDR2 SMNVEV (reference sequence). CDR3 length equals 12 residues. V lost 8 bases and J lost 8, with 12 bases in between. CDR3 sequence: CASSVSGGELFF. The CDR3 DNA sequence: TGTGCCAGCTCCGTTTCGGGGGGGGAGCTGTTTTTT.

V usage is TRBV18 and J usage is TRBJ2-7, with TRBD2 matching over 13 bases. V gave up 4 bases and J gave up 5 bases; unmatched junction bases: 17. The germline gives CDR1 KGHSH, CDR2 LQKENI. There are 19 residues in the CDR3. For the CDR3, the DNA is TGTGCCAGCTCACTTAGGGGGCTTGTCGGACTAGCGGGAGTTAACGAGCAGTACTTC. This gives the protein CASSLRGLVGLAGVNEQYF.

CDR3 sequence reads: CASSQGILAGGQKTQYF. The CDR3 DNA sequence: TGTGCCAGCAGCCAAGGGATACTAGCGGGAGGCCAGAAGACCCAGTACTTC. The gene calls are TRBV4-2 and TRBJ2-5, with 12 bases aligning to TRBD2. This CDR3 region has 17 residues. Trimming took 1 base from V and 6 from J; bases not matched to a gene: 9. Germline CDR1 and CDR2: LGHNA and YNFKEQ.